One sample yielded the 8 T cell receptor beta chains listed below, sequenced in a study of T-cell reconstitution after alpha-beta-depleted transplantation in children. Preparation of the TCRbeta library involved a method that used unique molecular identifiers. Using its own MiXCR run on the PCR reads, TCRdb lists one record per CDR3 protein. This table holds just over 950,000 distinct CDR3 sequences, about 26% found once. The source material was PBMCs, mostly from graft donor cells, sampled 360 days after TCRalphabeta/CD19-depleted stem cell transplant. The receptors stem from a boy under two years old who had a stem cell transplant for SCID, so the T cells may come from the graft donor.

In this sample, this clonotype turned up a few times. The chain joins TRBV2 to TRBJ2-3; D gene unclear. CDR1 and CDR2 (germline): SNHLY, FYNNEI. V lost 1 base and J lost 6, with 11 bases in between. The CDR3 has 14 residues. CDR3 in amino acids: CASSEGRVGDTQYF. CDR3 in DNA: TGTGCCAGCAGTGAAGGAAGGGTGGGCGATACGCAGTATTTT.

The V and J genes are TRBV19 and TRBJ2-5, with a tentative D call TRBD1 (5 bases). Trimming took 8 bases from V and 0 from J, leaving 10 bases between them. The germline V gene encodes CDR1 LNHDA and CDR2 SQIVND (reference sequence). This CDR3 region has 13 residues. CDR3 sequence (DNA): TGTGCCAGTGCGACAGCGTACCAAGAGACCCAGTACTTC. Amino acids: CASATAYQETQYF.

The V and J genes are TRBV29-1 and TRBJ2-5, with unresolved D. The CDR3 runs to 12 residues. CDR1 is SQVTM, CDR2 ANQGSEA, per germline. Deletions cut 4 bases from V and 5 bases from J, with 11 bases between. Here the CDR3 reads CSVVLYTETQYF. The CDR3 bases are TGCAGCGTTGTCTTGTACACGGAGACCCAGTACTTC.

This chain connects TRBV12-3 or TRBV12-4 to TRBJ1-4, with D unresolved. The V gene lost 6 bases and the J gene lost 8 bases, with 7 bases spanning the gap. This CDR3 is built from 11 residues. The CDR3: CASRMTEKLFF. CDR3 bases: TGTGCCAGCAGGATGACGGAAAAACTGTTTTTT.

Worth noting for this clonotype: A read error may produce the germline difference seen at one junction end. The rearrangement links TRBV20-1 to TRBJ1-1; D possibly corresponds to TRBD1 (5 bases). Germline CDR1 DFQATT, CDR2 SNEGSKA (reference sequence). The CDR3 length is 16 residues. The CDR3 reads CCARVLPGRMNTEAFF. As DNA, the CDR3 is TGCTGTGCTAGAGTCTTACCGGGACGGATGAACACTGAAGCTTTCTTT.

The chain uses TRBV24-1 and TRBJ2-2, with D perhaps TRBD1 or TRBD2 (5 bases each). V was trimmed by 4 bases and J by 2 bases, leaving 10 bases between them. The CDR3 spans 15 residues. Germline CDR1 is KGHDR and CDR2 is SFDVKD. The DNA for the CDR3 is TGTGCCACCAGTGACTCCGGGACCAACACCGGGGAGCTGTTTTTT. It encodes CATSDSGTNTGELFF.

J is TRBJ2-1 and V is TRBV4-1; unclear D gene. V lost 0 bases, J lost 5 bases, and 11 bases lay in between. The germline CDR1 and CDR2 sequences are MGHRA and YSYEKL. This CDR3 contains 15 residues. The CDR3 loop reads CASSQDADFDNEQFF. Written as DNA, the CDR3 is TGCGCCAGCAGCCAAGATGCCGACTTTGACAATGAGCAGTTCTTC.

The J gene is TRBJ1-2, the V gene TRBV13; D gene uncertain. CDR3 length: 15 residues. The germline CDR1 and CDR2 sequences are PRHDT and FYEKMQ (reference sequence). Trimming stripped 0 bases from V and 4 bases from J, with 12 bases between. The CDR3 bases are TGTGCCAGCAGCTTAGGCCCGGGGATTACCTATGGCTACACCTTC. This sequence encodes CASSLGPGITYGYTF.